A single sample is the source of the 22 T cell receptor beta chains below, sequenced in a study of blood T cell repertoires in COVID-19. Assay: immunoSEQ multiplex PCR; the TCRdb copy retains only in-frame clones and omits some. Among 200,000 to 250,000 clones, over 75% were seen once, and the ten largest hold under 4.5%. Sequences were obtained from PBMCs or T cells enriched from blood (not recorded which). Receptors originate from a woman between 25 and 40 years old who had been exposed to COVID-19.

The genes are TRBV7-2 and TRBJ2-3; D might be TRBD1 (6 bases). V was clipped by 5 bases and J by 4 bases, with 16 bases between them. The germline CDR1 and CDR2 sequences are SGHTA and FQGNSA. There are 15 residues in the CDR3. The CDR3 here is CASSAPAGASDTQYF. CDR3 sequence (DNA): TGTGCCAGCAGCGCACCTGCAGGGGCCTCAGATACGCAGTATTTT.

The chain links TRBV2 to TRBJ1-6, with D unclear. V was pared by 6 bases and J by 9 bases, with 15 bases between. Germline V gene data show CDR1 as SNHLY and CDR2 as FYNNEI. The CDR3 is 14 amino acids. The CDR3 sequence: CASRSEVRVSPLHF. The CDR3 nucleotides are TGTGCCAGCAGATCCGAGGTGAGGGTTTCACCCCTCCACTTT. Based on the CDR3 plus reference TRBV2 and TRBJ1-6, the full variable domain is EPEVTQTPSHQVTQMGQEVILRCVPISNHLYFYWYRQILGQKVEFLVSFYNNEISEKSEIFDDQFSVERPDGSNFTLKIRSTKLEDSAMYFCASRSEVRVSPLHFGNGTRLTVT.

V and J are TRBV18 and TRBJ2-7; D may be TRBD2 (7 bases). The CDR3 totals 14 residues. Trimming stripped 4 bases from V and 4 bases from J, with 14 bases between. Looked up from germline, CDR1 is KGHSH and CDR2 is LQKENI. In nucleotides, the CDR3 is TGTGCCAGCTCACGTACTAGGGGGGGTTACGAGCAGTACTTC. As protein: CASSRTRGGYEQYF.

This chain joins TRBV7-9 and TRBJ2-7; TRBD2 matches at 14 bases. Unmatched junction bases numbered 8, after V lost 4 bases and J lost 0 bases. Germline lookup yields CDR1 SEHNR and CDR2 FQNEAQ (reference sequence). The CDR3 loop spans 18 amino acids. CDR3 sequence: CASSSTSGRADDSYEQYF. The CDR3 DNA reads TGTGCCAGCAGCTCGACTAGCGGGAGGGCCGATGACTCCTACGAGCAGTACTTC.

The chain uses TRBV18 and TRBJ2-5; D is perhaps TRBD2 (5 bases). The CDR3 is 17 residues long. CDR1 is KGHSH, CDR2 LQKENI, per germline. Trimming took off 0 bases at V and 2 bases at J, with 16 bases between the two ends. As DNA, the CDR3 is TGTGCCAGCTCACCACCGTGGCTAGCCTATAATCAAGAGACCCAGTACTTC. Translating gives CASSPPWLAYNQETQYF. The full variable domain, in which reference TRBV18 and TRBJ2-5 provide the parts outside the CDR3, is NAGVMQNPRHLVRRRGQEARLRCSPMKGHSHVYWYRQLPEEGLKFMVYLQKENIIDESGMPKERFSAEFPKEGPSILRIQQVVRGDSAAYFCASSPPWLAYNQETQYFGPGTRLLVL.

J is TRBJ1-1 and V is TRBV6-5; D is perhaps TRBD1 (6 bases). Per the germline V gene, CDR1 is MNHEY and CDR2 is SVGAGI. Trimming removed 8 bases from V and 5 bases from J, with 15 bases in between. CDR3 length: 13 residues. CDR3 in amino acids: CASARGGRTEAFF. In nucleotides, the CDR3 is TGTGCCAGCGCCCGGGGGGGGCGGACTGAAGCTTTCTTT.

The V call is TRBV3-1 (or the pseudogene TRBV3-2), the J call TRBJ2-7; no reliable D call. The germline gives CDR1 LGHDT, CDR2 YNNKEL (reference sequence). CDR3 size: 16 residues. The germline V and J ends were trimmed by 1 base and 3 bases, with 16 bases remaining between them. CDR3 sequence: CASSQGLTQPFYEQYF. DNA of the CDR3: TGTGCCAGCAGCCAAGGGTTAACACAGCCCTTCTACGAGCAGTACTTC.

The chain joins TRBV5-1 to TRBJ2-2; 11 nucleotides agree with TRBD2. V gave up 4 bases and J gave up 5 bases; unmatched junction bases: 13. The CDR3 is 18 amino acids. The V gene's germline CDR1 is SGHRS and CDR2 YFSETQ. CDR3 nucleotide sequence: TGCGCCAGCAGCGTTGGAAAACTAGCGGGAGTTGGTACCGGGGAGCTGTTTTTT. Protein product: CASSVGKLAGVGTGELFF.

The chain is built from TRBV14 and TRBJ2-7, with 12 bases aligning to TRBD2. Trimming at V came to 4 bases and at J to 0 bases, leaving 10 bases not matched to a gene. This CDR3 region has 18 residues. Germline-derived CDR1 and CDR2 are SGHDN and FVKESK. CDR3 in amino acids: CASSLRTSGIRPSYEQYF. CDR3 nucleotides: TGTGCCAGCAGCCTACGGACTAGCGGGATAAGGCCCTCCTACGAGCAGTACTTC.

The rearrangement uses TRBV7-2 and TRBJ1-5; 8 nucleotides line up with TRBD1. This CDR3 contains 14 residues. V shed 8 bases, J shed 5 bases, and the junction held 8 bases outside the gene matches. CDR1 SGHTA and CDR2 FQGNSA come from the germline V gene. The CDR3 nucleotides read TGTGCCAGCCATTCCGGACAGGGCTATCAGCCCCAGCATTTT. This gives the protein CASHSGQGYQPQHF.

The V call is TRBV28, the J call TRBJ1-6; maybe TRBD1 (6 bases). The germline V gene has CDR1 MDHEN and CDR2 SYDVKM. Trimming stripped 3 bases from V and 9 bases from J, with 15 bases between. CDR3 size: 15 residues. CDR3 protein: CASSLESGRGSPLHF. The CDR3 nucleotides read TGTGCCAGCAGTTTGGAATCGGGCAGGGGTTCACCCCTCCACTTT.

The rearrangement uses TRBV2 and TRBJ1-1; 7 positions match TRBD1. The CDR3 consists of 14 residues. CDR1 is SNHLY and CDR2 is FYNNEI in the germline V gene. The J segment lost 1 base and the V segment lost 6 bases, leaving 5 bases of the junction unmatched. The CDR3 coding sequence is TGTGCCAGCAGCCAAAGGACAGGGAACACTGAAGCTTTCTTT. Translating it yields CASSQRTGNTEAFF.

The V and J genes are TRBV5-1 and TRBJ1-1, with D possibly TRBD1 on 5 matching bases. V lost 0 bases to trimming and J lost 5 bases, with 14 bases between them. The CDR3 loop spans 15 amino acids. Germline V CDR1 and CDR2: SGHRS, YFSETQ. The DNA of the CDR3 is TGCGCCAGCAGCTTGGCAGGGAAGTTAGGGACTGAAGCTTTCTTT. Translated: CASSLAGKLGTEAFF.

The chain has TRBV19 and TRBJ2-1; D may be TRBD2 (6 bases). The V end was cut by 10 bases, the J end by 5 bases, with 15 bases between. The CDR3 contains 13 residues. Germline-derived CDR1 and CDR2 are LNHDA and SQIVND (reference sequence). The CDR3 is CATSTSRNNEQFF. The DNA for the CDR3 is TGTGCCACCAGTACTAGCAGAAACAATGAGCAGTTCTTC.

The chain recombines TRBV7-2 with TRBJ2-1, with 9 bases that match TRBD1. Looked up from germline, CDR1 is SGHTA and CDR2 is FQGNSA. This CDR3 has 13 residues. V was pared by 3 bases and J by 12 bases, with 6 bases of the junction left unmatched. CDR3 sequence: CASSFSGQGGQFF. DNA for the CDR3: TGTGCCAGCAGCTTCTCGGGACAGGGAGGGCAGTTCTTC. The full variable domain, rest sourced from reference TRBV7-2 and TRBJ2-1, is GAGVSQSPSNKVTEKGKDVELRCDPISGHTALYWYRQSLGQGLEFLIYFQGNSAPDKSGLPSDRFSAERTGGSVSTLTIQRTQQEDSAVYLCASSFSGQGGQFFGPGTRLTVL.

The rearrangement uses TRBV28 and TRBJ1-2; maybe TRBD1 (5 bases). The CDR3 totals 11 residues. V shed 8 bases and J shed 7 bases, with 11 bases lying between them. Germline CDR1 is MDHEN and CDR2 is SYDVKM. The CDR3 loop reads CASFGGGGYTF. In DNA form, the CDR3 reads TGTGCCAGCTTCGGGGGTGGTGGCTACACCTTC.

The V call is TRBV3-1 (or the pseudogene TRBV3-2), the J call TRBJ1-5; maybe TRBD1 (5 bases). V was pared by 4 bases and J by 6 bases, with 13 bases between. CDR3 length: 14 amino acids. Germline-derived CDR1 and CDR2 are LGHDT and YNNKEL (reference sequence). Here the CDR3 DNA reads TGTGCCAGCAGCCGCGGGGGGGAGAGTCAGCCCCAGCATTTT. Amino acid sequence: CASSRGGESQPQHF.

To note about this clone: Other DNA sequences in the sample encode the same CDR3. CDR3 nucleotides: TGTGCCAGCAGTTTACCGGGGGGTGGCTACACCTTC. Amino acids: CASSLPGGGYTF. This chain joins TRBV12-3 or TRBV12-4 and TRBJ1-2; the D gene is possibly TRBD1 (5 bases). The ends were cut back, 2 bases at V and 7 bases at J, with 8 bases in the middle. The CDR3 is 12 residues long.

This chain links TRBV29-1 with TRBJ1-3, with D hard to call. Per the germline V gene, CDR1 is SQVTM and CDR2 is ANQGSEA. This CDR3 spans 13 amino acids. Trimming left V 4 bases short and J 0 bases short, with 7 bases between. The CDR3 is CSVGAGSGNTIYF. CDR3 DNA: TGCAGCGTTGGCGCCGGCTCTGGAAACACCATATATTTT.

This CDR3 reads CASTGPGQGALNSPLHF. CDR3 coding DNA: TGTGCCAGTACCGGACCGGGACAGGGGGCTCTAAATTCACCCCTCCACTTT. The chain joins TRBV19 to TRBJ1-6; 12 positions agree with TRBD1. The V gene's germline CDR1 is LNHDA and CDR2 SQIVND (reference sequence). The CDR3 extends over 17 amino acids. The ends lost 7 bases at V and 7 bases at J; junction bases unmatched: 11. The full variable domain, with the rest looked up from reference TRBV19 and TRBJ1-6, is DGGITQSPKYLFRKEGQNVTLSCEQNLNHDAMYWYRQDPGQGLRLIYYSQIVNDFQKGDIAEGYSVSREKKESFPLTVTSAQKNPTAFYLCASTGPGQGALNSPLHFGNGTRLTVT.

The genes are TRBV27 and TRBJ2-2, with D maybe TRBD1 (6 bases). The CDR3 loop spans 14 amino acids. Germline V gives CDR1 MNHEY, CDR2 SMNVEV (reference sequence). V was pared by 5 bases and J by 6 bases, with 13 bases between. The CDR3 sequence is CASSLLQGAGELFF. As DNA, the CDR3 is TGTGCCAGCAGTCTCCTACAGGGAGCCGGGGAGCTGTTTTTT.

This clone was recorded a few times. The chain is built from TRBV7-9 and TRBJ1-1; possibly TRBD1 for D (5 bases). V shed 5 bases and J shed 7 bases, with 8 bases lying between them. The CDR3 sequence is 11 residues long. Germline assignment: CDR1 SEHNR and CDR2 FQNEAQ (reference sequence). CDR3 residues: CASSEDSEAFF. Written as DNA, the CDR3 is TGTGCCAGCAGCGAAGACAGTGAAGCTTTCTTT. The full variable domain, completed using reference TRBV7-9 and TRBJ1-1, is DTGVSQNPRHKITKRGQNVTFRCDPISEHNRLYWYRQTLGQGPEFLTYFQNEAQLEKSRLLSDRFSAERPKGSFSTLEIQRTEQGDSAMYLCASSEDSEAFFGQGTRLTVV.